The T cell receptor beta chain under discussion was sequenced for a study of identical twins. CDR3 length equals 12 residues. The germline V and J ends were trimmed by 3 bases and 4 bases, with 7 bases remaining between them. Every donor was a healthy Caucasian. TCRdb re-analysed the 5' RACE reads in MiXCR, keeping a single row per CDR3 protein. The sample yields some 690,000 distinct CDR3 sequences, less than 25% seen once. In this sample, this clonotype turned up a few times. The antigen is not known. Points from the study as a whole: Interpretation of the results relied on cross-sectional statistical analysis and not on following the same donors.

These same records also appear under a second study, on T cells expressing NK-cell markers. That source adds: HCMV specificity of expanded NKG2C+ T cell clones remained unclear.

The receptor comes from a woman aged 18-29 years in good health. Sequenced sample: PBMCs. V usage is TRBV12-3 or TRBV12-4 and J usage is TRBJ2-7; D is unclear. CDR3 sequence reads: CASSFRRYEQYF. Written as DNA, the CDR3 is TGTGCCAGCAGTTTTCGACGATACGAGCAGTACTTC.